Shown below are 20 T cell receptor beta chains from a single sample sequenced in a study of radiotherapy plus CTLA-4 blockade in lung cancer (dated by TCRdb to 2017 to 2018). Library method: the immunoSEQ multiplex PCR assay. Here the immuneACCESS table is served through TCRdb, limited to in-frame sequences with V and J called. Missing clones are a known gap in these copies; in checked studies unresolved V genes cover under half, and the rest lacks a known reason. The sample contains about 110,000 clones, about 85% of them found a single time. The top ten constitute 2.4% of the sample. Specimen: peripheral blood, collected from a patient treated with radiotherapy plus ipilimumab. The receptors were sampled from a human donor with non-small cell lung cancer that progressed on radiotherapy plus ipilimumab. Some clones in this sample may be carry-over from other donors' samples.

The chain employs TRBV15 and TRBJ2-7, with D perhaps given as TRBD1 or TRBD2 (5 bases each). Trimming removed 5 bases from V and 1 base from J, with 21 bases in between. The length of the CDR3 is 17 residues. Germline CDR1 reads LNHNV; CDR2 reads YYDKDF (reference sequence). Here the CDR3 DNA reads TGTGCCACCAGCGCCTCGAGGGGCAGCGTCAGATCCTACGAGCAGTACTTC. Its protein product is CATSASRGSVRSYEQYF. The entire variable domain, with the rest obtained from reference TRBV15 and TRBJ2-7, is as follows: DAMVIQNPRYQVTQFGKPVTLSCSQTLNHNVMYWYQQKSSQAPKLLFHYYDKDFNNEADTPDNFQSRRPNTSFCFLDIRSPGLGDTAMYLCATSASRGSVRSYEQYFGPGTRLTVT.

This chain uses TRBV4-3 with TRBJ2-7; the D gene could be TRBD1 or TRBD2 (5 bases each). The germline V gene encodes CDR1 LGHNA and CDR2 YSLEER. This CDR3 contains 15 residues. Trimming took 3 bases from V and 5 from J, leaving 17 bases between them. The CDR3 spells CASSHLPRGAHEQYF. The CDR3 DNA reads as TGCGCCAGCAGCCACTTACCCCGAGGGGCCCACGAGCAGTACTTC.

The chain uses TRBV7-2 and TRBJ1-1, with D possibly TRBD1 on 6 matching bases. With 2 bases removed from V and 5 bases from J, the gap between germline ends came to 21 bases. This CDR3 comprises 17 residues. Germline V gene data show CDR1 as SGHTA and CDR2 as FQGNSA. CDR3 coding DNA: TGTGCCAGCAGCTTATATTGGCCGGGGGCAGGAGGTACTGAAGCTTTCTTT. It codes for CASSLYWPGAGGTEAFF.

This rearrangement joins TRBV18 to TRBJ1-1; D may be TRBD1 (6 bases). CDR3 length: 15 residues. Germline V gene data show CDR1 as KGHSH and CDR2 as LQKENI. V gave up 2 bases and J gave up 8 bases, with 18 bases separating them. The chain's CDR3 is CASSPIRGPTAEAFF. The DNA of the CDR3 is TGTGCCAGCTCACCAATCAGGGGCCCCACAGCAGAAGCTTTCTTT.

The chain uses TRBV21-1 and TRBJ2-3; the table's D call of TRBD2 was not tested on the DNA. TRBV21-1 is designated a pseudogene. The CDR3 totals 12 residues. As DNA, the CDR3 is TGTGCCAGCACGAACTGGACAGATACGCAGTATTTT. It encodes CASTNWTDTQYF.

The gene calls are TRBV5-1 and TRBJ2-2; 8 nucleotides align to TRBD1. After removal of 5 bases from V and 3 bases from J, the junction contained 6 bases not matched to a gene. Germline CDR1 reads SGHRS; CDR2 reads YFSETQ. CDR3 length equals 15 residues. The CDR3 loop reads CASRPGQGYTGELFF. In DNA form, the CDR3 reads TGCGCCAGCAGACCTGGACAGGGCTACACCGGGGAGCTGTTTTTT.

The chain has TRBV5-6 and TRBJ1-4; 9 positions match TRBD1. Germline CDR1 is SGHDT and CDR2 is YYEEEE. V lost 0 bases and J lost 8; bases outside the gene matches: 2. The CDR3 runs 14 residues. The CDR3 region is CASSLGTGDEKLFF. The CDR3 nucleotides are TGTGCCAGCAGCTTGGGGACAGGGGACGAAAAACTGTTTTTT.

The chain joins TRBV10-2 to TRBJ2-3; D uncertain. CDR3 length equals 12 residues. Per the germline V gene, CDR1 is WSHSY and CDR2 is SAAADI. V lost 7 bases, J lost 4 bases, and 9 bases lay in between. CDR3 in amino acids: CASTPVPDTQYF. Here the CDR3 DNA reads TGCGCCAGCACCCCGGTCCCAGATACGCAGTATTTT.

The table lists this clone with a count of one. The chain joins TRBV5-4 to TRBJ2-4, with D perhaps matching TRBD1 (6 bases). Trimming removed 1 base at V and 1 base at J, with 15 bases between. The CDR3 runs 17 residues. Looked up from germline, CDR1 is SGHNT and CDR2 is YYREEE (reference sequence). CDR3 residues: CASSLRTALGAKNIQYF. CDR3 in DNA: TGTGCCAGCAGCTTGCGGACAGCCCTTGGGGCCAAAAACATTCAGTACTTC.

This chain joins TRBV7-3 and TRBJ1-2, with D possibly being TRBD1 (6 bases). Germline V CDR1 and CDR2: SGHTA, FQGTGA. Trimming took 5 bases from V and 6 from J, leaving 22 bases between them. The CDR3 has 16 residues. CDR3 bases: TGTGCCAGCAGCCCCCACCCTTCGACAGGTCCTGATGGCTACACCTTC. Its protein product is CASSPHPSTGPDGYTF.

CDR3 region: CASSLTGAYEQYF. The CDR3 nucleotides are TGTGCCAGCAGTCTAACAGGGGCCTACGAGCAGTACTTC. V gene TRBV28 combines with J gene TRBJ2-7; 7 nucleotides line up with TRBD1. The CDR3 contains 13 residues. The junction had 3 bases not matched to a gene; V was cut back by 5 bases and J by 2 bases. Germline CDR1 MDHEN, CDR2 SYDVKM.

This clone was recorded once. The chain couples TRBV10-3 to TRBJ1-3; D unresolved. Germline V CDR1 and CDR2: ENHRY, SYGVKD. V was clipped by 5 bases and J by 8 bases, with 22 bases between them. The CDR3 consists of 16 residues. In nucleotides, the CDR3 is TGTGCCATCAGTACCCCGGAAGGGAGGGTTGATCACACCATATATTTT. Its translation: CAISTPEGRVDHTIYF.

This rearrangement joins TRBV5-1 to TRBJ1-5; D is unresolved. Trimming left V 4 bases short and J 1 base short, with 6 bases between. Germline V gives CDR1 SGHRS, CDR2 YFSETQ. The CDR3 has 13 residues. DNA of the CDR3: TGCGCCAGCAGCACTGACAGCAATCAGCCCCAGCATTTT. This encodes CASSTDSNQPQHF.

The count of this clone is one. The chain couples TRBV5-5 to TRBJ2-7; D perhaps matches TRBD1 (5 bases). Trimming took off 5 bases at V and 2 bases at J, with 11 bases between the two ends. There are 13 residues in the CDR3. Germline V lookup: CDR1 SGHKS, CDR2 YYEKEE (reference sequence). DNA of the CDR3: TGTGCCAGCAGACCGACAGCCGCCTACGAGCAGTACTTC. Encoded protein: CASRPTAAYEQYF.

The chain uses TRBV6-6 and TRBJ1-5; TRBD1 aligns across 10 bases. This CDR3 comprises 15 residues. J was trimmed by 4 bases and V by 5 bases; bases with no gene match: 5. Germline CDR1 MNHNY, CDR2 SVGAGI (reference sequence). CDR3 sequence (DNA): TGTGCCAGCAGTCCCGGGACAGGGGTTAATCAGCCCCAGCATTTT. As protein: CASSPGTGVNQPQHF.

Turning to this clone: Here the CDR3 omits its conserved ending phenylalanine or tryptophan, so a read error is the likely source. In DNA form, the CDR3 reads TGTGCCAGCAGTTTAGTGGGTGAGACCCAGTACCTC. This translates into CASSLVGETQYL. The chain is built from TRBV27 and TRBJ2-7; D uncertain. The tail of the sequence fits TRBJ2-5 better, so the J call may be wrong. The CDR3 runs to 12 residues. Germline loops: CDR1 MNHEY, CDR2 SMNVEV (reference sequence).

This clone occurred once. V is TRBV18 and J is TRBJ2-7, with TRBD1 identical over 8 bases. CDR3 length: 16 amino acids. Trimming at V came to 6 bases and at J to 2 bases, leaving 12 bases not matched to a gene. Germline CDR1 is KGHSH and CDR2 is LQKENI. CDR3 in amino acids: CASSIARGLRTYEQYF. The DNA for the CDR3 is TGTGCCAGCTCTATAGCCAGGGGGCTCCGAACCTACGAGCAGTACTTC.

V is TRBV7-2 and J is TRBJ2-7; the D is unclear. Trimming removed 1 base from V and 4 bases from J, with 14 bases in between. The CDR3 loop spans 15 amino acids. The germline CDR1 and CDR2 sequences are SGHTA and FQGNSA. CDR3 amino acids: CASSLVSPPTYEQYF. In nucleotides, the CDR3 is TGTGCCAGCAGCTTAGTTAGTCCCCCGACTTACGAGCAGTACTTC.

V is TRBV4-3 and J is TRBJ2-3; the D gene is possibly TRBD1 (5 bases). Trimming left V 2 bases short and J 1 base short, with 13 bases between. Germline V CDR1 and CDR2: LGHNA, YSLEER. There are 16 residues in the CDR3. CDR3 bases: TGCGCCAGCAGCCAACTCGGACATTCCCGCACAGATACGCAGTATTTT. Translation gives CASSQLGHSRTDTQYF.

V is TRBV2 and J is TRBJ1-2, with D perhaps matching TRBD1 (6 bases). The CDR3 loop spans 16 amino acids. The germline gives CDR1 SNHLY, CDR2 FYNNEI. V lost 6 bases and J lost 4, with 21 bases in between. CDR3 nucleotide sequence: TGTGCCAGCAGGAGGATCGGCCGGGGGCATGGCTATGGCTACACCTTC. Protein: CASRRIGRGHGYGYTF.